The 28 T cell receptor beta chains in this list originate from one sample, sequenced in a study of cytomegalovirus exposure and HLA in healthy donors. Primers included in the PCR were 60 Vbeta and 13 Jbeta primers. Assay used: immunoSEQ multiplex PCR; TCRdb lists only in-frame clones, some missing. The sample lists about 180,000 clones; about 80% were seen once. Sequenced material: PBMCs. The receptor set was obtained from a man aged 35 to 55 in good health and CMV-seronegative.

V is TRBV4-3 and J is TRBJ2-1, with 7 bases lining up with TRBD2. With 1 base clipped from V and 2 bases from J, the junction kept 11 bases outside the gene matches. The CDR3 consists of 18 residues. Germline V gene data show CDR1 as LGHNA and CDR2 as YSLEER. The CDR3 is CASSQVWNPGGTYNEQFF. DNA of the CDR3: TGCGCCAGCAGCCAAGTGTGGAATCCGGGGGGTACCTACAATGAGCAGTTCTTC.

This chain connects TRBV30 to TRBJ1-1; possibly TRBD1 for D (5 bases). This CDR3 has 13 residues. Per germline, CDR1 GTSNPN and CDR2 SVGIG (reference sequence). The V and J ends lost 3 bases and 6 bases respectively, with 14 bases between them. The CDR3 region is CAWSLEQAAEAFF. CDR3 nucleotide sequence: TGTGCCTGGAGCCTTGAACAGGCGGCTGAAGCTTTCTTT. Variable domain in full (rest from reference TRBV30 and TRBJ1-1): SQTIHQWPATLVQPVGSPLSLECTVEGTSNPNLYWYRQAAGRGLQLLFYSVGIGQISSEVPQNLSASRPQDRQFILSSKKLLLSDSGFYLCAWSLEQAAEAFFGQGTRLTVV.

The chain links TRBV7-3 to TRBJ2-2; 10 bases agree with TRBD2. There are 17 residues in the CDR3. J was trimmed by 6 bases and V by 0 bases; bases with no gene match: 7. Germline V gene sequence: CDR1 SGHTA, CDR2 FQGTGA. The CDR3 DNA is TGTGCCAGCAGCTTAACCAGCGGGAGGGCTAGAGCCGGGGAGCTGTTTTTT. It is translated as CASSLTSGRARAGELFF.

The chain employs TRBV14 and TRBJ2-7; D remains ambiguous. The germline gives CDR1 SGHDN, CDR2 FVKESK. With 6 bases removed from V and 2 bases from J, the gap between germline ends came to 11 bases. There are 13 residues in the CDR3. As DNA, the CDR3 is TGTGCCAGCAGTTTCCAGGTTACCTACGAGCAGTACTTC. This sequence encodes CASSFQVTYEQYF.

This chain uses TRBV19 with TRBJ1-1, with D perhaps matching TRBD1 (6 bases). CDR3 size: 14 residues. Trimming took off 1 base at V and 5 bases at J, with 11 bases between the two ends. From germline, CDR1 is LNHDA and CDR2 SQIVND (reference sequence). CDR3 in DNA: TGTGCCAGTAGTATAGGGGCAGGGGTGACTGAAGCTTTCTTT. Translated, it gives CASSIGAGVTEAFF.

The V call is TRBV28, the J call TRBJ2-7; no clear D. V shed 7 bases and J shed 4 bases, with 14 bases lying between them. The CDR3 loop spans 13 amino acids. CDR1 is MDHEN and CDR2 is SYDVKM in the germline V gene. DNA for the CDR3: TGTGCCAGCAACCCAGGCGTAATTTACGAGCAGTACTTC. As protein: CASNPGVIYEQYF. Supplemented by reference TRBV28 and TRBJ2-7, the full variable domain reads DVKVTQSSRYLVKRTGEKVFLECVQDMDHENMFWYRQDPGLGLRLIYFSYDVKMKEKGDIPEGYSVSREKKERFSLILESASTNQTSMYLCASNPGVIYEQYFGPGTRLTVT.

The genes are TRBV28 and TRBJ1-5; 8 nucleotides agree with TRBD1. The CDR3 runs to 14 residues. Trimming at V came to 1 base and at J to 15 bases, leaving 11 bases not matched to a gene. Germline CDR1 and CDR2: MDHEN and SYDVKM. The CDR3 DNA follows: TGTGCCAGCAGTTTATCGGAACGAGGGGACAGGAGGCATTTT. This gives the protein CASSLSERGDRRHF.

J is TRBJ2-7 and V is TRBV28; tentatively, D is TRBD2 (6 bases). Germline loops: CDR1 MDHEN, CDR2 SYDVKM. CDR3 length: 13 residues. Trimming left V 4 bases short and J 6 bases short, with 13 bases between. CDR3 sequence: CASSSTPGVEQYF. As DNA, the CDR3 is TGTGCCAGCAGTTCTACACCGGGGGTCGAGCAGTACTTC.

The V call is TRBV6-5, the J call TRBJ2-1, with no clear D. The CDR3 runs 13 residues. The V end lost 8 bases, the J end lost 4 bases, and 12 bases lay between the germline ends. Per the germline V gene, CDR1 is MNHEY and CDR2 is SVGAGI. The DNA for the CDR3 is TGTGCCAGCCAATTGTCCGAGTACAATGAGCAGTTCTTC. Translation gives CASQLSEYNEQFF.

The CDR3, as DNA: TGTGCCAGTCTAACGGGGGGTGAGCAGTTCTTC. It specifies CASLTGGEQFF. V usage is TRBV2 and J usage is TRBJ2-1; TRBD2 aligns across 7 bases. The germline CDR1 and CDR2 sequences are SNHLY and FYNNEI. The CDR3 is made up of 11 amino acids. V dropped 9 bases and J dropped 9; count of bases not matched to a gene: 5.

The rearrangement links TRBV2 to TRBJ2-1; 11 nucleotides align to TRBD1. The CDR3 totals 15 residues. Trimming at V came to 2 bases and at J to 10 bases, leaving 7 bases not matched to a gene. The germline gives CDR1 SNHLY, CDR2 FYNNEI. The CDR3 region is CASSEFGQGAGEQFF. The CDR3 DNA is TGTGCCAGCAGTGAATTCGGACAGGGGGCCGGGGAGCAGTTCTTC.

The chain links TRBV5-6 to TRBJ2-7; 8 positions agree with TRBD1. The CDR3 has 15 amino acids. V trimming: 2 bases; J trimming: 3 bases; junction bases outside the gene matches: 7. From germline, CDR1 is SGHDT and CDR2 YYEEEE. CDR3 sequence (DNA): TGTGCCAGCAGCTTTACACAGGGGGGAATCTACGAGCAGTACTTC. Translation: CASSFTQGGIYEQYF.

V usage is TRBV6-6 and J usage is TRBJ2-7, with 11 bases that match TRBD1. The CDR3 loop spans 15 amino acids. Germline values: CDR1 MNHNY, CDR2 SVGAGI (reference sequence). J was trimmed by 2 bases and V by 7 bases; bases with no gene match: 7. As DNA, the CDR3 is TGTGCCAGCAAAAAGGGACAGGGGGTTGCCTACGAGCAGTACTTC. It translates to CASKKGQGVAYEQYF.

The CDR3 reads CASRGAGGHYGYTF. CDR3 DNA: TGTGCCAGTAGGGGCGCCGGGGGGCATTATGGCTACACCTTC. This chain joins TRBV19 and TRBJ1-2; D is possibly TRBD1 (6 bases). CDR1 and CDR2 (germline): LNHDA, SQIVND (reference sequence). The V gene lost 6 bases and the J gene lost 5 bases, with 16 bases spanning the gap. The CDR3 has 14 amino acids.

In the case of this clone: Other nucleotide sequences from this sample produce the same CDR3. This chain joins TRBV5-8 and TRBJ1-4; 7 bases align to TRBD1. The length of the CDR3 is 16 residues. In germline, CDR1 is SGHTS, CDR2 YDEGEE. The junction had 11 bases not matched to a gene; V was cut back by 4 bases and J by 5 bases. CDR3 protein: CASSQPTGRSNEKLFF. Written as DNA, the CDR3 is TGTGCCAGCAGCCAGCCGACAGGGCGGTCGAATGAAAAACTGTTTTTT.

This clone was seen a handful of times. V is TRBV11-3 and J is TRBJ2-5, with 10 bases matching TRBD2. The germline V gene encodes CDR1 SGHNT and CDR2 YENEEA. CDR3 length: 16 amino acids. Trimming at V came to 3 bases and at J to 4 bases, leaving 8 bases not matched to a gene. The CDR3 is CASSFQREGRGETQYF. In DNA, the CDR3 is TGTGCCAGCAGCTTTCAGCGGGAGGGCCGTGGAGAGACCCAGTACTTC.

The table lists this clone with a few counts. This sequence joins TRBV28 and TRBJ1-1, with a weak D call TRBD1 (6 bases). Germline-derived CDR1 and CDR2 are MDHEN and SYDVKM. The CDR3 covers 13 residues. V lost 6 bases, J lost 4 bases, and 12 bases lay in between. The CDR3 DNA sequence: TGTGCCAGCAGCTCGGACAGAGTCACTGAAGCTTTCTTT. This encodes CASSSDRVTEAFF.

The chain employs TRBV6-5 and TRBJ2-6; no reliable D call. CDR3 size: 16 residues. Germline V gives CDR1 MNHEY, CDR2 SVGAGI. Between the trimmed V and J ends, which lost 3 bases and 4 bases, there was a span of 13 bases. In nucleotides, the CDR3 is TGTGCCAGCAGTTATATCCCAGTTGCCGGGGCCAACGTCCTGACTTTC. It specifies CASSYIPVAGANVLTF.

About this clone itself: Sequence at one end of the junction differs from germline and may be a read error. The CDR3 nucleotides are TGTGCCAGCCGGGGAAATTTCGGGACTGTGTCCTTC. Translation gives CASRGNFGTVSF. The V call is TRBV7-8, the J call TRBJ2-7; possibly TRBD2 for D (6 bases). Germline V gene lookup returns CDR1 SGHVS and CDR2 FQNEAQ. The CDR3 length is 12 residues.

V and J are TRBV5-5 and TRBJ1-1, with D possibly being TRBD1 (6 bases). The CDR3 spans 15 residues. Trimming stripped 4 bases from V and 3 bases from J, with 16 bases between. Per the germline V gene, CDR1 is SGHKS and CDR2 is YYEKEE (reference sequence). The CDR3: CASSQRQVVDTEAFF. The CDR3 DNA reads TGTGCCAGCAGCCAGAGACAGGTGGTGGACACTGAAGCTTTCTTT.

CDR3 coding DNA: TGTGCCAGCAGCCTGGTCGGGGGAGGGGTCACAGATACGCAGTATTTT. It is translated as CASSLVGGGVTDTQYF. The chain links TRBV7-2 to TRBJ2-3; 7 bases line up with TRBD2. The V gene's germline CDR1 is SGHTA and CDR2 FQGNSA. V trimming: 5 bases; J trimming: 2 bases; junction bases outside the gene matches: 10. The CDR3 runs to 16 residues.

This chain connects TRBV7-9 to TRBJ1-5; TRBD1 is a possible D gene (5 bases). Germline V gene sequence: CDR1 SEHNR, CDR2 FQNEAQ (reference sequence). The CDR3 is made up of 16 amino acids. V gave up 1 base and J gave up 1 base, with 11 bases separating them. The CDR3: CASSLVSRGSNQPQHF. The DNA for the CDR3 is TGTGCCAGCAGCTTAGTGTCCCGGGGGAGCAATCAGCCCCAGCATTTT.

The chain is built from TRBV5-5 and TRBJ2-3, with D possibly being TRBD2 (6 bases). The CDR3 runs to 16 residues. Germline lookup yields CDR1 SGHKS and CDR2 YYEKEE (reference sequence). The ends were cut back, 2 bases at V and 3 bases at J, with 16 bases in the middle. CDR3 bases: TGTGCCAGCAGCTTCTATACCGGGAGTAGGACAGATACGCAGTATTTT. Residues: CASSFYTGSRTDTQYF.

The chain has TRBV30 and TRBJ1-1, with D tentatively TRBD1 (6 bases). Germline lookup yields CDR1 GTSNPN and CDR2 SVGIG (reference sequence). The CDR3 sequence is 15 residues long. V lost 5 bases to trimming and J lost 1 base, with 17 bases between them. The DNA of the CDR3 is TGTGCCTGGGGAAAACCGGGACAACGGAACACTGAAGCTTTCTTT. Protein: CAWGKPGQRNTEAFF. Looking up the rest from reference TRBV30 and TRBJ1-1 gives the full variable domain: SQTIHQWPATLVQPVGSPLSLECTVEGTSNPNLYWYRQAAGRGLQLLFYSVGIGQISSEVPQNLSASRPQDRQFILSSKKLLLSDSGFYLCAWGKPGQRNTEAFFGQGTRLTVV.

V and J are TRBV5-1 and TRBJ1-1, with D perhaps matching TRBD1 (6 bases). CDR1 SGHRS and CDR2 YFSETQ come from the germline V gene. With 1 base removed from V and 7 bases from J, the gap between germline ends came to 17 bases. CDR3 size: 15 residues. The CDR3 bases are TGCGCCAGCAGCTTGACCTCTACAGGGCAAGGTGAAGCTTTCTTT. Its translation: CASSLTSTGQGEAFF.

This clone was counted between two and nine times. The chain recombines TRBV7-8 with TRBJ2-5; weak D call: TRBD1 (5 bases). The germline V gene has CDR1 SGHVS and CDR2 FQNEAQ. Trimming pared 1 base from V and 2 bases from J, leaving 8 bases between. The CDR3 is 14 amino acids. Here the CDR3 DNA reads TGTGCCAGCAGCTTAGACGCAGGGCAAGAGACCCAGTACTTC. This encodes CASSLDAGQETQYF.

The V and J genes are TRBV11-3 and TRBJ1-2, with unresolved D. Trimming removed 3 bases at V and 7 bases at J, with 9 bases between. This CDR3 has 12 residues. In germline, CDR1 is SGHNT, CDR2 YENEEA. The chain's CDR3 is CASSFDIAGYTF. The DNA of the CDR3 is TGTGCCAGCAGCTTTGACATCGCTGGCTACACCTTC.

As DNA, the CDR3 is TGTGCCAGCAGTCCAGGGGGAGTAGCAACTAATGAAAAACTGTTTTTT. Its protein is CASSPGGVATNEKLFF. The chain combines TRBV28 with TRBJ1-4, with 7 bases fitting TRBD1. Germline assignment: CDR1 MDHEN and CDR2 SYDVKM. J was trimmed by 0 bases and V by 5 bases; bases with no gene match: 6. The CDR3 loop spans 16 amino acids. The entire variable domain, with the rest obtained from reference TRBV28 and TRBJ1-4, is as follows: DVKVTQSSRYLVKRTGEKVFLECVQDMDHENMFWYRQDPGLGLRLIYFSYDVKMKEKGDIPEGYSVSREKKERFSLILESASTNQTSMYLCASSPGGVATNEKLFFGSGTQLSVL.